This T cell receptor (beta chain) was sequenced in a study of early T cells in non-severe SARS-CoV-2 infection. Germline-derived CDR1 and CDR2 are SGHRS and YFSETQ. V was pared by 5 bases and J by 1 base, with 11 bases between. The CDR3 has 14 residues. MiXCR was run by TCRdb on the 5' RACE reads, yielding one entry per CDR3 protein. The sample has about 32,000 distinct CDR3 sequences, approximately 5.6% seen once. The table lists this clonotype with many counts. This rearrangement joins TRBV5-1 to TRBJ2-3, with a possible D match to TRBD2 (6 bases). The sample consisted of whole blood. This sequence was found in an adult who was a healthcare worker with PCR-confirmed SARS-CoV-2 infection or an uninfected control (not recorded which). The CDR3 here is CASSGGDGTDTQYF. CDR3 bases: TGCGCCAGCAGTGGCGGGGATGGCACAGATACGCAGTATTTT.